The 24 T cell receptor beta chains in this list originate from one sample, sequenced in a study of siplizumab effects on memory and regulatory T cells. Sequenced by immunoSEQ multiplex PCR; TCRdb stores in-frame clones only, minus some. The table shows about 100,000 clones, with about 91% occurring only once. Material: CD4+ T cells sorted from blood. These TCRs come from a human donor in good health. Some clones in this sample may be carry-over from other donors' samples.

This chain joins TRBV30 and TRBJ2-7; TRBD1 matches 9 bases. The length of the CDR3 is 13 residues. V lost 7 bases to trimming and J lost 3 bases; unmatched junction nucleotides: 7. The V gene's germline CDR1 is GTSNPN and CDR2 SVGIG (reference sequence). CDR3 sequence (DNA): TGTGCCTTGCAACAGGGGGCTAACTACGAGCAGTACTTC. It codes for CALQQGANYEQYF.

This rearrangement joins TRBV27 to TRBJ1-5; D gene unclear. The CDR3 is 15 amino acids. V was trimmed by 0 bases and J by 3 bases, leaving 9 bases between them. Germline assignment: CDR1 MNHEY and CDR2 SMNVEV (reference sequence). The CDR3: CASSLSPANNQPQHF. The CDR3 nucleotides are TGTGCCAGCAGTTTATCGCCAGCAAACAATCAGCCCCAGCATTTT.

CDR3 residues: CATSRGRGASGAYYGYTF. The CDR3, as DNA: TGTGCCACCAGCAGAGGGCGTGGGGCGAGTGGGGCATACTATGGCTACACCTTC. V and J are TRBV15 and TRBJ1-2; D is perhaps TRBD1 (5 bases). The V end was cut by 1 base, the J end by 3 bases, with 21 bases between. This CDR3 contains 18 residues. CDR1 is LNHNV, CDR2 YYDKDF, per germline (reference sequence).

The chain couples TRBV6-6 to TRBJ2-3, with 7 bases lining up with TRBD2. V gave up 0 bases and J gave up 0 bases; unmatched junction bases: 0. Per germline, CDR1 MNHNY and CDR2 SVGAGI (reference sequence). CDR3 size: 15 residues. CDR3 sequence (DNA): TGTGCCAGCAGTTACTCAGCGGGAAGCACAGATACGCAGTATTTT. It yields the protein CASSYSAGSTDTQYF.

The V gene is TRBV2, the J gene TRBJ2-3; 9 bases align to TRBD1. V gave up 7 bases and J gave up 1 base; unmatched junction bases: 6. This CDR3 spans 15 amino acids. Germline CDR1 is SNHLY and CDR2 is FYNNEI. CDR3 sequence reads: CASNRRDRGTDTQYF. The CDR3 DNA is TGTGCCAGCAATCGCCGGGACAGGGGCACAGATACGCAGTATTTT. The complete variable domain, with remaining parts taken from reference TRBV2 and TRBJ2-3, reads EPEVTQTPSHQVTQMGQEVILRCVPISNHLYFYWYRQILGQKVEFLVSFYNNEISEKSEIFDDQFSVERPDGSNFTLKIRSTKLEDSAMYFCASNRRDRGTDTQYFGPGTRLTVL.

The chain has TRBV7-9 and TRBJ1-1; D is ambiguous. Germline CDR1 SEHNR, CDR2 FQNEAQ (reference sequence). Trimming shortened V by 5 bases and J by 5 bases, and 12 bases separated the two germline ends. The CDR3 contains 13 residues. The CDR3 coding sequence is TGTGCCAGCAGCCGGGCGGCGGGGACTGAAGCTTTCTTT. It translates to CASSRAAGTEAFF.

With regard to this clone: Within the sample, other DNA sequences also encode this same CDR3. The chain recombines TRBV18 with TRBJ2-1, with D perhaps matching TRBD1 (6 bases). V lost 3 bases to trimming and J lost 4 bases, with 13 bases between them. From germline, CDR1 is KGHSH and CDR2 LQKENI. This CDR3 contains 15 residues. CDR3 DNA: TGTGCCAGCTCACCCGGACAGTTAAGATACAATGAGCAGTTCTTC. As protein: CASSPGQLRYNEQFF. The full variable domain, rest sourced from reference TRBV18 and TRBJ2-1, is NAGVMQNPRHLVRRRGQEARLRCSPMKGHSHVYWYRQLPEEGLKFMVYLQKENIIDESGMPKERFSAEFPKEGPSILRIQQVVRGDSAAYFCASSPGQLRYNEQFFGPGTRLTVL.

V is TRBV18 and J is TRBJ2-5; 9 bases fit TRBD1. CDR1 is KGHSH and CDR2 is LQKENI in the germline V gene. This CDR3 spans 14 amino acids. Trimming took 2 bases from V and 5 from J; bases not matched to a gene: 3. CDR3 in DNA: TGTGCCAGCTCACCAGGGACAGGGAGGGAGACCCAGTACTTC. Protein product: CASSPGTGRETQYF.

The chain joins TRBV6-6 to TRBJ2-1; the D call may be TRBD1 or TRBD2 (5 bases each). The germline V gene has CDR1 MNHNY and CDR2 SVGAGI (reference sequence). V shed 6 bases and J shed 10 bases, with 19 bases lying between them. There are 14 residues in the CDR3. The CDR3: CASRPAGALGEQFF. The CDR3 DNA reads TGTGCCAGCAGGCCCGCCGGGGCCCTTGGCGAGCAGTTCTTC.

V usage is TRBV10-1 and J usage is TRBJ2-1; a weak D match, TRBD2 (6 bases). There are 15 residues in the CDR3. V was shortened by 0 bases and J by 1 base, with 7 bases between the two germline ends. In germline, CDR1 is WNHNN, CDR2 SYGVQD (reference sequence). Written as DNA, the CDR3 is TGCGCCAGCAGTGAGTCTGCGGGATCCTACAATGAGCAGTTCTTC. Translated, it gives CASSESAGSYNEQFF.

This sequence joins TRBV4-2 and TRBJ2-1; tentatively, D is TRBD2 (5 bases). Germline values: CDR1 LGHNA, CDR2 YNFKEQ. The CDR3 totals 15 residues. Trimming shortened V by 1 base and J by 5 bases, and 12 bases separated the two germline ends. The CDR3 loop reads CASSQGADFNNEQFF. CDR3 sequence (DNA): TGTGCCAGCAGCCAAGGGGCGGACTTTAACAATGAGCAGTTCTTC.

Turning to this clone: At one end the junction does not follow the germline gene, possibly because of a read error. The chain carries TRBV7-7 and TRBJ2-1; a weak D match, TRBD2 (5 bases). The germline gives CDR1 SSHAT, CDR2 FNYEAQ (reference sequence). There are 16 residues in the CDR3. This CDR3 is CASSLNAGNRYNEQFF. CDR3 in DNA: TGTGCTAGCAGCTTAAACGCCGGGAATAGGTACAATGAGCAGTTCTTC.

The V call is TRBV19, the J call TRBJ2-4, with D tentatively TRBD2 (6 bases). The germline V gene encodes CDR1 LNHDA and CDR2 SQIVND (reference sequence). CDR3 length: 14 amino acids. With 4 bases removed from V and 5 bases from J, the gap between germline ends came to 12 bases. CDR3 DNA: TGTGCCAGTAGTAAATTGACGGGGGAAAACATTCAGTACTTC. Its translation: CASSKLTGENIQYF.

The chain couples TRBV5-6 to TRBJ1-4, with D uncertain. Germline lookup yields CDR1 SGHDT and CDR2 YYEEEE. V lost 4 bases to trimming and J lost 5 bases, with 18 bases between them. This CDR3 is built from 16 residues. The CDR3 nucleotides read TGTGCCAGCAGCCAGTCAGCGAGGTACGGGAATGAAAAACTGTTTTTT. Translated: CASSQSARYGNEKLFF.

The CDR3 region has the DNA TGTGCCAGCAGCTCACAGGGATCGGGCCAGCCCCAGCATTTT. Its protein is CASSSQGSGQPQHF. V gene TRBV7-2 combines with J gene TRBJ1-5; perhaps TRBD1 as D (6 bases). This CDR3 has 14 residues. The germline gives CDR1 SGHTA, CDR2 FQGNSA. V lost 4 bases and J lost 7, with 14 bases in between.

The chain is built from TRBV19 and TRBJ2-6, with a possible D match to TRBD2 (6 bases). Germline loops: CDR1 LNHDA, CDR2 SQIVND (reference sequence). The CDR3 extends over 18 amino acids. The V gene lost 6 bases and the J gene lost 0 bases, with 18 bases spanning the gap. In DNA form, the CDR3 reads TGTGCCAGTAGCGGAGGGCCGGGCAGGAGCTCTGGGGCCAACGTCCTGACTTTC. Its protein is CASSGGPGRSSGANVLTF.

J is TRBJ1-2 and V is TRBV19; D might be TRBD1 (6 bases). Germline values: CDR1 LNHDA, CDR2 SQIVND (reference sequence). The length of the CDR3 is 14 residues. Trimming removed 3 bases at V and 8 bases at J, with 16 bases between. CDR3 amino acids: CASSMGQGIKGYTF. The CDR3, as DNA: TGTGCCAGTAGTATGGGGCAGGGGATTAAAGGCTACACCTTC.

V usage is TRBV5-1 and J usage is TRBJ2-2; possible D gene TRBD2, 5 bases. Germline CDR1 SGHRS, CDR2 YFSETQ. The length of the CDR3 is 16 residues. Trimming removed 0 bases from V and 4 bases from J, with 13 bases in between. CDR3 in amino acids: CASSLVRGSSTGELFF. The CDR3 nucleotides read TGCGCCAGCAGCTTGGTACGGGGATCTAGCACCGGGGAGCTGTTTTTT.

V and J are TRBV7-3 and TRBJ2-3, with D unresolved. V lost 4 bases to trimming and J lost 0 bases, with 5 bases between them. The CDR3 is 13 residues long. The germline gives CDR1 SGHTA, CDR2 FQGTGA. The DNA for the CDR3 is TGTGCCAGCAGCTCCGTTAGCACAGATACGCAGTATTTT. It is translated as CASSSVSTDTQYF.

The rearrangement joins TRBV29-1 to TRBJ2-1; D is perhaps TRBD2 (6 bases). V was shortened by 4 bases and J by 2 bases, with 21 bases between the two germline ends. The CDR3 is 17 residues long. Germline CDR1 SQVTM, CDR2 ANQGSEA. The CDR3 protein is CSVVGGRLTAPYNEQFF. The CDR3 DNA sequence: TGCAGCGTTGTTGGGGGGAGGTTGACGGCTCCCTACAATGAGCAGTTCTTC.

The rearrangement uses TRBV7-9 and TRBJ2-1, with D perhaps matching TRBD1 (6 bases). CDR3 length: 14 amino acids. CDR1 and CDR2 from the germline V gene are SEHNR and FQNEAQ (reference sequence). V was cut by 7 bases and J by 0 bases, with 10 bases left in between. CDR3 residues: CASNGQSSYNEQFF. CDR3 nucleotides: TGTGCCAGCAATGGACAGAGCTCCTACAATGAGCAGTTCTTC. Full variable domain (outside the CDR3, taken from reference TRBV7-9 and TRBJ2-1): DTGVSQNPRHKITKRGQNVTFRCDPISEHNRLYWYRQTLGQGPEFLTYFQNEAQLEKSRLLSDRFSAERPKGSFSTLEIQRTEQGDSAMYLCASNGQSSYNEQFFGPGTRLTVL.

This clone was detected a few times. The genes are TRBV18 and TRBJ1-2; D call uncertain. Between the trimmed V and J ends, which lost 0 bases and 8 bases, there was a span of 10 bases. There are 13 residues in the CDR3. CDR1 is KGHSH and CDR2 is LQKENI in the germline V gene. The CDR3 region has the DNA TGTGCCAGCTCACCACCTAGGGTAGGCGGCTACACCTTC. Its protein product is CASSPPRVGGYTF.

The chain recombines TRBV5-1 with TRBJ2-5, with 12 nucleotides matching TRBD2. Looked up from germline, CDR1 is SGHRS and CDR2 is YFSETQ. V lost 4 bases and J lost 2; bases outside the gene matches: 3. CDR3 length: 15 residues. The chain's CDR3 is CASSPGLAGQETQYF. The CDR3 DNA is TGCGCCAGCAGCCCGGGACTAGCGGGTCAAGAGACCCAGTACTTC.

The V call is TRBV5-1, the J call TRBJ2-7, with 8 nucleotides matching TRBD2. This CDR3 comprises 17 residues. Germline V CDR1 and CDR2: SGHRS, YFSETQ. V shed 0 bases and J 0 bases; nucleotides not matched to a gene: 8. The CDR3: CASSLDRSTSGSYEQYF. Written as DNA, the CDR3 is TGCGCCAGCAGCTTGGACCGATCAACTAGCGGCTCCTACGAGCAGTACTTC.